This T cell receptor beta chain derives from a study of T-cell reconstitution after alpha-beta-depleted transplantation in children. Findings of the study overall: A year had passed since transplant, and T-cell counts and diversity by then came mostly from newly produced T cells. Where alpha-beta T cells came from about two months after transplant was reportedly several hundred expanded graft clones.

This CDR3 is 14 amino acids long. The ends lost 1 base at V and 10 bases at J; junction bases unmatched: 3. Turning to this clonotype: The target antigen is unknown.

Unique molecular identifiers tagged the TCRbeta library. TCRdb reprocessed the PCR reads via MiXCR and lists one record per CDR3 protein. The table lists 190,000 or so distinct CDR3 sequences, 6.3% of them singletons. The sample consisted of PBMCs, taken before TCRalphabeta/CD19-depleted stem cell transplant. The sequence was collected from a girl younger than two with combined immunodeficiency, due to receive a stem cell transplant. This chain joins TRBV12-3 or TRBV12-4 and TRBJ2-1; 11 bases are a match to TRBD2. The CDR3 is CASSLVLAGAEQFF. The CDR3 DNA follows: TGTGCCAGCAGTTTAGTACTAGCGGGAGCCGAGCAGTTCTTC.